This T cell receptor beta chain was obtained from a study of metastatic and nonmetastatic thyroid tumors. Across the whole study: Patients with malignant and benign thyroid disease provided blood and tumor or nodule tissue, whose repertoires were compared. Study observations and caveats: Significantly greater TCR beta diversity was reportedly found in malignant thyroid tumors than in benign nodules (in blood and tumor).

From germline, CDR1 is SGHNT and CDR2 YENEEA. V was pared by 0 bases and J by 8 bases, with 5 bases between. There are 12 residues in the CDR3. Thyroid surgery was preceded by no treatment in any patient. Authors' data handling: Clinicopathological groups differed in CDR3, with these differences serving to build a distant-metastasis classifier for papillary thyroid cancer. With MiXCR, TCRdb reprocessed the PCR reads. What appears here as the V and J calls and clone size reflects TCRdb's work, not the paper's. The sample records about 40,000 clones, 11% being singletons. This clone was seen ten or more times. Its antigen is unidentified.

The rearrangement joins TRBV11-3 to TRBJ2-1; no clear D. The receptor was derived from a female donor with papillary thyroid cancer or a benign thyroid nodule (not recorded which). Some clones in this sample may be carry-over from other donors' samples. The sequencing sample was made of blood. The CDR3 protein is CASSLDPHEQFF. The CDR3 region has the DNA TGTGCCAGCAGCTTAGATCCCCATGAGCAGTTCTTC.